A single sample is the source of the 10 T cell receptor beta chains below, sequenced in a study of PD-1 blockade in classical Hodgkin lymphoma (TCRdb year 2020). Interpreted using the paper, the time point label stands for: cycle 2 day 1 (C2D1) of nivolumab. Relapse after autologous stem cell transplantation had occurred in all trial patients, and cohorts A, B and C were distinguished by prior brentuximab vedotin exposure. The library was obtained by the immunoSEQ multiplex PCR assay. In TCRdb, the immuneACCESS table is reduced to in-frame sequences with V and J assigned. These tables do not hold every clone; where another copy was compared, an unresolved V gene accounts for under half, and the others remain unexplained. This sample gives some 95,000 clones in total; roughly nine tenths of them show up just once. The ten largest clones capture approximately 12% of the sample. The sample in question was peripheral blood mononuclear cells (PBMCs), obtained before the second cycle of nivolumab. These receptors were taken from a human donor with classical Hodgkin lymphoma.

V and J are TRBV28 and TRBJ2-6; perhaps TRBD2 as D (5 bases). The germline gives CDR1 MDHEN, CDR2 SYDVKM. The V gene lost 5 bases and the J gene lost 2 bases, with 25 bases spanning the gap. The CDR3 totals 20 residues. The CDR3 region has the DNA TGTGCCAGCAGTGATTGGCGGGCAAAGGGAGATTATGCTGGGGCCAACGTCCTGACTTTC. It translates to CASSDWRAKGDYAGANVLTF.

The V gene is TRBV5-1, the J gene TRBJ2-1; tentative D call: TRBD1 (6 bases). Deletions cut 7 bases from V and 3 bases from J, with 23 bases between. CDR1 is SGHRS, CDR2 YFSETQ, per germline. The CDR3 has 17 amino acids. The CDR3, as DNA: TGCGCCAGCCGGGCCGGCTATACAGGGAAGTTCTACAATGAGCAGTTCTTC. Encoded protein: CASRAGYTGKFYNEQFF.

The chain joins TRBV19 to TRBJ2-3; TRBD2 matches 9 bases. This CDR3 has 17 amino acids. CDR1 LNHDA and CDR2 SQIVND come from the germline V gene (reference sequence). V lost 1 base, J lost 0 bases, and 5 bases stayed unmatched. CDR3 sequence: CASSIGGTSGSTDTQYF. Written as DNA, the CDR3 is TGTGCCAGTAGTATAGGGGGAACTAGCGGGAGCACAGATACGCAGTATTTT.

The chain uses TRBV6-1 and TRBJ1-1; no definite D call. Germline V gene sequence: CDR1 MNHNS, CDR2 SASEGT. V was shortened by 2 bases and J by 7 bases, with 14 bases between the two germline ends. The CDR3 consists of 14 residues. CDR3 DNA sequence: TGTGCCAGCAGTGAATCGGGTATCCTGGGTGAAGCTTTCTTT. Translating it yields CASSESGILGEAFF.

The rearrangement links TRBV19 to TRBJ1-6; the D gene is possibly TRBD1 (6 bases). Germline-derived CDR1 and CDR2 are LNHDA and SQIVND (reference sequence). V was shortened by 5 bases and J by 5 bases, with 10 bases between the two germline ends. This CDR3 spans 14 amino acids. This CDR3 is CASSPGQNNSPLHF. The CDR3, as DNA: TGTGCCAGTAGTCCTGGACAGAATAATTCACCCCTCCACTTT.

V is TRBV5-1 and J is TRBJ1-1; 7 bases line up with TRBD1. The CDR3 is 13 residues long. The germline V gene encodes CDR1 SGHRS and CDR2 YFSETQ. The junction had 6 bases not matched to a gene; V was cut back by 4 bases and J by 6 bases. The chain's CDR3 is CASSVYRGAEAFF. The CDR3 coding sequence is TGCGCCAGCAGCGTATACAGGGGCGCTGAAGCTTTCTTT.

V usage is TRBV19 and J usage is TRBJ2-7; D uncertain. V gave up 3 bases and J gave up 3 bases, with 9 bases separating them. CDR1 is LNHDA, CDR2 SQIVND, per germline (reference sequence). This CDR3 contains 13 residues. CDR3 protein: CASSINSHYEQYF. For the CDR3, the DNA is TGTGCCAGTAGTATTAACAGCCACTACGAGCAGTACTTC.

The chain joins TRBV4-1 to TRBJ2-3; 9 bases fit TRBD1. The CDR3 has 16 amino acids. CDR1 MGHRA and CDR2 YSYEKL come from the germline V gene. V lost 2 bases to trimming and J lost 0 bases; unmatched junction nucleotides: 3. CDR3 amino acids: CASSQTGGPSTDTQYF. DNA for the CDR3: TGCGCCAGCAGCCAAACAGGGGGCCCTAGCACAGATACGCAGTATTTT.

This clone was detected a few times. J is TRBJ1-1 and V is TRBV7-9; D is ambiguous. Trimming removed 3 bases from V and 2 bases from J, with 10 bases in between. Germline-derived CDR1 and CDR2 are SEHNR and FQNEAQ (reference sequence). This CDR3 has 14 residues. The CDR3 is CASSFPIVNTEAFF. In DNA, the CDR3 is TGTGCCAGCAGCTTCCCGATAGTAAACACTGAAGCTTTCTTT.

Only one count was recorded for this clone. The chain combines TRBV19 with TRBJ1-1; perhaps TRBD1 as D (6 bases). The CDR3 spans 16 residues. The germline V gene encodes CDR1 LNHDA and CDR2 SQIVND (reference sequence). Trimming stripped 5 bases from V and 2 bases from J, with 18 bases between. The CDR3 DNA reads as TGTGCCAGTAGTCCCCTTCAGGGGCAGGATAACACTGAAGCTTTCTTT. Protein product: CASSPLQGQDNTEAFF.